This T cell receptor (delta chain) was recovered during a study of gamma-delta T cells after stem cell transplantation (dated by TCRdb to 2016 to 2018). Library preparation employed RT-PCR. The listed sequencing device is Illumina MiSeq. After TCRdb called clones again from the public reads with CATT, rows with identical DNA were merged. The sample table lists about 10,000 delta-chain clones, approximately 40% of them with a count of one. Clones ranked in the top ten supply around 2.8% of the sample. Trimming costs V 4 bases and J 0 bases, and their ends lie 21 bases apart. In the germline V gene (reference sequence), CDR1 corresponds to TVYSNPD and CDR2 to GDNSRS. Reading from cysteine to phenylalanine, the CDR3 counts 16 amino acids. Only the CDR3 DNA is retained, 48 bases long and in frame from the first base. About this clone: The antigen it binds to is not known. Base quality data are lacking; no much larger clone is found one base away.

Recombination joined TRDV3 with TRDJ1; the D gene assignment is ambiguous. The sample comprised gamma-delta T cells. The sequence derives from a human donor. It is not recorded whose cells these are; they may come from a transplant donor. The base sequence is TGTGCCTGCGGCTGCGTCGGGGCGACGGACACCGATAAACTCATCTTT. The resulting protein is CACGCVGATDTDKLIF.